This is a list of T cell receptor beta chains from one sample in a study of T-cell memory formation after mild COVID-19. TCRdb re-called the 5' RACE reads through MiXCR, storing one row per CDR3 protein. The table records around 430,000 distinct CDR3 sequences, about 17% of them present only once. The sequencing input was PBMCs or a T cell subset sorted from them (not recorded which). The origin of the receptors is a man aged 18-30 years who had mild COVID-19 (a few samples of this study predate the infection). Cell type and time point are not known. Each CDR3 is given with its conserved first and last residue. The order of the fields is CDR3 DNA, CDR3 protein, V gene, J gene, clone size, D gene. D genes are given only for firm matches. Expanded clones get a size class; other rows say once, few or many, or leave the size out.

DNA: TGTGCCAGCAGCCCCCTCTATGGCTACACCTTC
CDR3: CASSPLYGYTF
V: TRBV7-2
J: TRBJ1-2
size: .
D: .

DNA: TGTGCCAGCAGCTCAGGAGGGAGTGAGGAGCCCCAGCATTTT
CDR3: CASSSGGSEEPQHF
V: TRBV7-9
J: TRBJ1-5
size: .
D: .

DNA: TGCGCCAGCAGCCTTAACAAGAACACTGAAGCTTTCTTT
CDR3: CASSLNKNTEAFF
V: TRBV4-3
J: TRBJ1-1
size: few
D: .

DNA: TGCGCCAGCAGCCAAATGTGGACTAACCTGGGGGGCTACACCTTC
CDR3: CASSQMWTNLGGYTF
V: TRBV4-1
J: TRBJ1-2
size: .
D: .

DNA: TGTGCCAGCAGCTTAGTAGCGGGGGGGTGGGATGAGCAGTTCTTC
CDR3: CASSLVAGGWDEQFF
V: TRBV11-3
J: TRBJ2-1
size: .
D: TRBD2

DNA: TGTGCCAGCAGCTTTCCGGGGAAAGGCTACACCTTC
CDR3: CASSFPGKGYTF
V: TRBV7-3
J: TRBJ1-2
size: .
D: .

DNA: TGCGCCAGCAGCTTGGCCGGGGGGCCGATCAATGAGCAGTTCTTC
CDR3: CASSLAGGPINEQFF
V: TRBV5-1
J: TRBJ2-1
size: .
D: .

DNA: TGTGCCAGCAGTTTCATTCCCGGGGATACGCAGTATTTT
CDR3: CASSFIPGDTQYF
V: TRBV12-3/TRBV12-4
J: TRBJ2-3
size: few
D: .

DNA: TGTGCCAGCAGTCCGAGCGGACCACACCAGTACTTC
CDR3: CASSPSGPHQYF
V: TRBV28
J: TRBJ2-5
size: many
D: .

DNA: TGTGCCAGCAACGGTCTACAAGAGACCCAGTACTTC
CDR3: CASNGLQETQYF
V: TRBV7-9
J: TRBJ2-5
size: few
D: .